This entry lists 16 T cell receptor beta chains sequenced from one sample in a study of PD-1 blockade in classical Hodgkin lymphoma. TCRdb's copy holds only in-frame clones and misses some; the assay was immunoSEQ multiplex PCR. The profile shows roughly 34,000 clones, 76% of them singletons. Each patient experienced a relapse that followed autologous stem cell transplantation, and brentuximab vedotin exposure varied. The source material was peripheral blood mononuclear cells (PBMCs), sampled before the second cycle of nivolumab. All receptors come from a human donor with classical Hodgkin lymphoma.

The V call is TRBV7-2, the J call TRBJ2-5; 7 bases agree with TRBD1. The junction had 2 bases not matched to a gene; V was cut back by 1 base and J by 3 bases. The CDR3 covers 14 residues. Germline V CDR1 and CDR2: SGHTA, FQGNSA. The CDR3 DNA is TGTGCCAGCAGCTTAGGGCAGGGGGAAGAGACCCAGTACTTC. Protein: CASSLGQGEETQYF. Variable domain in full (rest from reference TRBV7-2 and TRBJ2-5): GAGVSQSPSNKVTEKGKDVELRCDPISGHTALYWYRQSLGQGLEFLIYFQGNSAPDKSGLPSDRFSAERTGGSVSTLTIQRTQQEDSAVYLCASSLGQGEETQYFGPGTRLLVL.

This chain connects TRBV6-1 to TRBJ2-3, with 8 bases identical to TRBD1. The CDR3 sequence is 17 residues long. Germline CDR1 MNHNS, CDR2 SASEGT. With 0 bases clipped from V and 2 bases from J, the junction kept 7 bases outside the gene matches. The CDR3 loop reads CASSEAPGQVFTDTQYF. CDR3 nucleotide sequence: TGTGCCAGCAGTGAAGCTCCGGGACAGGTTTTCACAGATACGCAGTATTTT.

V usage is TRBV5-1 and J usage is TRBJ2-4; 8 bases match TRBD1. CDR1 is SGHRS, CDR2 YFSETQ, per germline. The CDR3 totals 13 residues. V lost 4 bases, J lost 10 bases, and 7 bases stayed unmatched. Written as DNA, the CDR3 is TGCGCCAGCAGCCCCGACAGGGGCCTGATTCAGTACTTC. Protein product: CASSPDRGLIQYF.

The chain recombines TRBV7-7 with TRBJ2-5; TRBD2 matches at 8 bases. Looked up from germline, CDR1 is SSHAT and CDR2 is FNYEAQ (reference sequence). V lost 4 bases to trimming and J lost 7 bases; unmatched junction nucleotides: 11. The CDR3 is made up of 15 amino acids. The CDR3 loop is CASSSSPGGQGTQYF. In DNA, the CDR3 is TGTGCCAGCAGCTCATCCCCGGGGGGGCAGGGGACCCAGTACTTC.

The V and J genes are TRBV25-1 and TRBJ2-5, with 7 nucleotides matching TRBD2. Germline CDR1 reads MGHDK; CDR2 reads SYGVNS. Trimming took 6 bases from V and 7 from J; bases not matched to a gene: 8. The CDR3 has 13 amino acids. As DNA, the CDR3 is TGTGCCAGCAGCGAGCTAACGGGGGGGACCCAGTACTTC. This translates into CASSELTGGTQYF.

This clone has at least ten counts. DNA of the CDR3: TGTGCCAGTAGTCCCCTCCAGGGATCCGGGACTGAAGCTTTCTTT. This gives the protein CASSPLQGSGTEAFF. The rearrangement links TRBV19 to TRBJ1-1; weak D call: TRBD1 (5 bases). Trimming pared 5 bases from V and 5 bases from J, leaving 18 bases between. The V gene's germline CDR1 is LNHDA and CDR2 SQIVND (reference sequence). The CDR3 extends over 15 amino acids. Looking up the rest from reference TRBV19 and TRBJ1-1 gives the full variable domain: DGGITQSPKYLFRKEGQNVTLSCEQNLNHDAMYWYRQDPGQGLRLIYYSQIVNDFQKGDIAEGYSVSREKKESFPLTVTSAQKNPTAFYLCASSPLQGSGTEAFFGQGTRLTVV.

This chain links TRBV6-1 with TRBJ2-7; possibly TRBD2 for D (5 bases). V was clipped by 6 bases and J by 2 bases, with 14 bases between them. Germline V gene lookup returns CDR1 MNHNS and CDR2 SASEGT. This CDR3 region has 14 residues. Here the CDR3 reads CASRKTGGAYEQYF. The CDR3 DNA reads as TGTGCCAGCAGGAAAACCGGAGGCGCCTACGAGCAGTACTTC.

V and J are TRBV7-2 and TRBJ2-3; unclear D gene. This CDR3 region has 12 residues. CDR1 and CDR2 from the germline V gene are SGHTA and FQGNSA. V was shortened by 1 base and J by 6 bases, with 5 bases between the two germline ends. CDR3 coding DNA: TGTGCCAGCAGCTTAGATCGGGATACGCAGTATTTT. Translating gives CASSLDRDTQYF.

This chain connects TRBV7-9 to TRBJ1-1; the D is unclear. The CDR3 extends over 12 amino acids. The V gene lost 1 base and the J gene lost 5 bases, with 5 bases spanning the gap. Per germline, CDR1 SEHNR and CDR2 FQNEAQ (reference sequence). The DNA of the CDR3 is TGTGCCAGCAGCTTAGAGCGGACTGAAGCTTTCTTT. Translation gives CASSLERTEAFF. Variable domain in full (rest from reference TRBV7-9 and TRBJ1-1): DTGVSQNPRHKITKRGQNVTFRCDPISEHNRLYWYRQTLGQGPEFLTYFQNEAQLEKSRLLSDRFSAERPKGSFSTLEIQRTEQGDSAMYLCASSLERTEAFFGQGTRLTVV.

V is TRBV6-1 and J is TRBJ1-1, with 8 bases lining up with TRBD1. Germline values: CDR1 MNHNS, CDR2 SASEGT. This CDR3 contains 15 residues. V lost 5 bases, J lost 6 bases, and 11 bases stayed unmatched. CDR3 protein: CASSPWTGLVAEAFF. For the CDR3, the DNA is TGTGCCAGCAGTCCCTGGACAGGGTTGGTTGCTGAAGCTTTCTTT.

The chain has TRBV27 and TRBJ2-6; D could derive from TRBD1 or TRBD2 (5 bases each). Germline V gene sequence: CDR1 MNHEY, CDR2 SMNVEV (reference sequence). CDR3 length: 16 amino acids. V shed 0 bases and J shed 4 bases, with 10 bases lying between them. CDR3 residues: CASSLSWGTGANVLTF. The CDR3 region has the DNA TGTGCCAGCAGTTTATCGTGGGGGACCGGGGCCAACGTCCTGACTTTC.

J is TRBJ1-1 and V is TRBV5-1; D is undetermined. Germline assignment: CDR1 SGHRS and CDR2 YFSETQ. The CDR3 sequence is 15 residues long. The ends were cut back, 0 bases at V and 3 bases at J, with 12 bases in the middle. In DNA, the CDR3 is TGCGCCAGCAGCTTGGTGACGGCCGGGGACACTGAAGCTTTCTTT. It specifies CASSLVTAGDTEAFF.

The chain links TRBV5-1 to TRBJ2-2; D gene ambiguous. The CDR3 spans 15 residues. V lost 2 bases to trimming and J lost 1 base, with 9 bases between them. CDR1 and CDR2 from the germline V gene are SGHRS and YFSETQ. CDR3 DNA: TGCGCCAGCAGCTTAGGAAGTGTGAACACCGGGGAGCTGTTTTTT. This gives the protein CASSLGSVNTGELFF.

J is TRBJ2-1 and V is TRBV19; D is unresolved. Trimming removed 4 bases at V and 0 bases at J, with 16 bases between. The germline gives CDR1 LNHDA, CDR2 SQIVND (reference sequence). This CDR3 is built from 17 residues. CDR3 sequence: CASSNPALPSSYNEQFF. The CDR3 nucleotides read TGTGCCAGTAGTAACCCCGCCCTCCCGAGCTCCTACAATGAGCAGTTCTTC. The variable domain in full, with the rest retrieved from reference TRBV19 and TRBJ2-1, is DGGITQSPKYLFRKEGQNVTLSCEQNLNHDAMYWYRQDPGQGLRLIYYSQIVNDFQKGDIAEGYSVSREKKESFPLTVTSAQKNPTAFYLCASSNPALPSSYNEQFFGPGTRLTVL.

This clone was picked up a small number of times. The chain links TRBV19 to TRBJ1-2, with D possibly being TRBD1 (5 bases). V lost 10 bases and J 6 bases, leaving 15 bases between the germline ends. CDR1 LNHDA and CDR2 SQIVND come from the germline V gene (reference sequence). The CDR3 runs 12 residues. The CDR3 spells CATLGGTHGYTF. The CDR3 DNA sequence: TGTGCCACCTTGGGCGGGACTCATGGCTACACCTTC.

Written as DNA, the CDR3 is TGTGCCAGCAGCTTACGGCGGGCCGGGGAGACCCAGTACTTC. Translating gives CASSLRRAGETQYF. J is TRBJ2-5 and V is TRBV7-2, with D maybe TRBD2 (5 bases). The V gene lost 2 bases and the J gene lost 5 bases, with 12 bases spanning the gap. The CDR3 sequence is 14 residues long. Per the germline V gene, CDR1 is SGHTA and CDR2 is FQGNSA.